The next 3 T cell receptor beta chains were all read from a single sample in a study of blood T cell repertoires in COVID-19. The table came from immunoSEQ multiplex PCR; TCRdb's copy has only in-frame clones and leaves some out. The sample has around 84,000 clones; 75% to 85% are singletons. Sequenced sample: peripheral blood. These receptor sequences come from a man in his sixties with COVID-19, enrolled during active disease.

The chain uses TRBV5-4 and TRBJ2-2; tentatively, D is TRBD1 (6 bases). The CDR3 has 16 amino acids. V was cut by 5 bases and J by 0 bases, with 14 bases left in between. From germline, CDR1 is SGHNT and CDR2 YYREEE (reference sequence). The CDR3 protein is CASSPSRGSNTGELFF. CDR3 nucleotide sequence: TGTGCCAGCAGTCCATCTAGGGGGTCGAACACCGGGGAGCTGTTTTTT.

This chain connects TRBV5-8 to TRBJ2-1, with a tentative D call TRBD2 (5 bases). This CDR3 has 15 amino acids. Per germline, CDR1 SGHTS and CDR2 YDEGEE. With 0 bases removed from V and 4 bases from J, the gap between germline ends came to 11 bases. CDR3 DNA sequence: TGTGCCAGCAGCTTGGGGAGGTCCTTGTACAATGAGCAGTTCTTC. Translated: CASSLGRSLYNEQFF.

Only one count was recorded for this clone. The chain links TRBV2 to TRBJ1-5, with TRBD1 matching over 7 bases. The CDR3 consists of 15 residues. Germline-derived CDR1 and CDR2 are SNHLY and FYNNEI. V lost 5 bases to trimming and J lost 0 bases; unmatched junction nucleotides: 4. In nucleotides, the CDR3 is TGTGCCAGCAGTAAGGGACAGAATAGCAATCAGCCCCAGCATTTT. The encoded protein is CASSKGQNSNQPQHF.